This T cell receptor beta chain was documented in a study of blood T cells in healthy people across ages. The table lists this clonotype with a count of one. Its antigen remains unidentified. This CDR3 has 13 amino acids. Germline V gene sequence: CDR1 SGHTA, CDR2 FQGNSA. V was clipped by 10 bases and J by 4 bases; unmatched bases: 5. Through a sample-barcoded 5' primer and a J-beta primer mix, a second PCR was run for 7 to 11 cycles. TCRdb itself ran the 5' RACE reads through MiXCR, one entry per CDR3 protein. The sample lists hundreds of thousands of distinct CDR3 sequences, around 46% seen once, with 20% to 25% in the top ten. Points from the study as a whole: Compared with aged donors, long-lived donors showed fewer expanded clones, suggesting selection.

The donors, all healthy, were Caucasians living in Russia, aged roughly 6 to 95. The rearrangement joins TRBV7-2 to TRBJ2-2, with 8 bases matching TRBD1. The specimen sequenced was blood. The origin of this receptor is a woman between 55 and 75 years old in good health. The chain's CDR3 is CATQGASTGELFF. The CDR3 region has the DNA TGTGCCACCCAGGGGGCTAGCACCGGGGAGCTGTTTTTT.